Below are 18 T cell receptor beta chains sequenced from a single sample in a study of blood T cell repertoires in COVID-19 (dated by TCRdb to between 2020 and 2021). Libraries were constructed by the immunoSEQ multiplex PCR assay. TCRdb holds this immuneACCESS table with in-frame rearrangements only. Some clones are missing; in checked studies, unresolved V genes explain under half, and the rest has no known cause. This sample has approximately 300,000 clones in its table, and more than 80% of those were observed once. Together, the top ten hold 5% to 7.5% of the sample. Sequenced: peripheral blood. The receptor set was obtained from a man between 18 and 35 years old who had recovered from COVID-19.

This chain joins TRBV19 and TRBJ1-2; tentative D call: TRBD1 (6 bases). CDR1 and CDR2 from the germline V gene are LNHDA and SQIVND (reference sequence). The CDR3 spans 15 residues. V was shortened by 5 bases and J by 0 bases, with 13 bases between the two germline ends. DNA for the CDR3: TGTGCCAGTAGTGCCGACAGGACAGCTAACTATGGCTACACCTTC. This codes for CASSADRTANYGYTF. Full variable domain (missing parts from reference TRBV19 and TRBJ1-2): DGGITQSPKYLFRKEGQNVTLSCEQNLNHDAMYWYRQDPGQGLRLIYYSQIVNDFQKGDIAEGYSVSREKKESFPLTVTSAQKNPTAFYLCASSADRTANYGYTFGSGTRLTVV.

This sequence joins TRBV10-3 and TRBJ2-5, with 10 bases fitting TRBD1. The V and J ends lost 0 bases and 5 bases, in that order; junction bases with no gene match: 3. The CDR3 runs 15 residues. Germline CDR1 reads ENHRY; CDR2 reads SYGVKD. For the CDR3, the DNA is TGTGCCATCAGTGAGTCGACAGGGGGCATGGAGACCCAGTACTTC. It translates to CAISESTGGMETQYF.

The chain is built from TRBV11-2 and TRBJ1-2; a weak D match, TRBD1 (5 bases). The CDR3 contains 14 residues. V was trimmed by 1 base and J by 8 bases, leaving 14 bases between them. Germline CDR1 SGHAT, CDR2 FQNNGV. CDR3 loop: CASSLVGGTVGYTF. The CDR3 DNA is TGTGCCAGCAGCTTAGTGGGCGGGACGGTGGGCTACACCTTC.

CDR3 protein: CASSPSDSYGYTF. The CDR3 bases are TGCGCCAGCAGCCCGTCCGACAGCTATGGCTACACCTTC. This rearrangement joins TRBV4-1 to TRBJ1-2; D perhaps matches TRBD1 (5 bases). CDR1 and CDR2 from the germline V gene are MGHRA and YSYEKL. The CDR3 runs 13 residues. V was pared by 4 bases and J by 4 bases, with 10 bases between.

The rearrangement links TRBV5-1 to TRBJ2-1; TRBD2 agrees at 14 bases. The germline gives CDR1 SGHRS, CDR2 YFSETQ. The CDR3 length is 19 residues. The V segment lost 4 bases and the J segment 2 bases; nucleotides outside the gene matches: 11. In DNA form, the CDR3 reads TGCGCCAGCAGCCAGGGGACTAGCGGGAGATTAGCCGCCTACAATGAGCAGTTCTTC. Its translation: CASSQGTSGRLAAYNEQFF.

The rearrangement links TRBV5-4 to TRBJ2-7, with 8 bases matching TRBD1. Germline CDR1 SGHNT, CDR2 YYREEE (reference sequence). The junction had 14 bases not matched to a gene; V was cut back by 4 bases and J by 2 bases. There are 17 residues in the CDR3. The CDR3 sequence is CASSPKLDRAHTYEQYF. CDR3 DNA sequence: TGTGCCAGCAGCCCGAAACTGGACAGGGCCCATACCTACGAGCAGTACTTC.

The genes are TRBV2 and TRBJ2-7, with 9 bases lining up with TRBD2. CDR1 and CDR2 from the germline V gene are SNHLY and FYNNEI. The CDR3 sequence is 22 residues long. Trimming removed 8 bases from V and 1 base from J; junction bases left unmatched: 30. The CDR3 nucleotides read TGTGCCAGCGGGGGTCTGACTGCGACCCGACTAGCGGACAAGGGTACTTCCTACGAGCAGTACTTC. Protein sequence: CASGGLTATRLADKGTSYEQYF.

The chain recombines TRBV5-1 with TRBJ2-7; TRBD2 might be the D (6 bases). The CDR3 has 13 residues. Germline V lookup: CDR1 SGHRS, CDR2 YFSETQ. Trimming shortened V by 4 bases and J by 4 bases, and 12 bases separated the two germline ends. The CDR3 is CASSPPGGYEQYF. Written as DNA, the CDR3 is TGCGCCAGCAGCCCCCCCGGGGGTTACGAGCAGTACTTC.

The chain couples TRBV18 to TRBJ2-5; 11 bases match TRBD1. The CDR3 consists of 15 residues. Losses at the gene ends were 6 bases for V and 7 bases for J; bases not matched to a gene: 10. Per the germline V gene, CDR1 is KGHSH and CDR2 is LQKENI. The chain's CDR3 is CASSPRDRGDVTQYF. In DNA, the CDR3 is TGTGCCAGCTCCCCCCGGGACAGGGGGGATGTGACCCAGTACTTC.

The chain couples TRBV10-1 to TRBJ2-1, with D possibly being TRBD2 (5 bases). The V gene lost 2 bases and the J gene lost 4 bases, with 15 bases spanning the gap. Germline lookup yields CDR1 WNHNN and CDR2 SYGVQD (reference sequence). CDR3 length equals 16 residues. The CDR3 region has the DNA TGCGCCAGCAGTGAGGCGGAGGCTATTGGGTACAATGAGCAGTTCTTC. Translating gives CASSEAEAIGYNEQFF.

This chain uses TRBV11-2 with TRBJ2-7, with D maybe TRBD1 (6 bases). The length of the CDR3 is 16 residues. V lost 0 bases and J 2 bases, leaving 14 bases between the germline ends. Germline loops: CDR1 SGHAT, CDR2 FQNNGV. The CDR3 protein is CASSLEGQGQPYEQYF. The CDR3 DNA reads TGTGCCAGCAGCTTAGAGGGCCAGGGGCAACCCTACGAGCAGTACTTC. Filled out from reference TRBV11-2 and TRBJ2-7, the complete variable domain reads EAGVAQSPRYKIIEKRQSVAFWCNPISGHATLYWYQQILGQGPKLLIQFQNNGVVDDSQLPKDRFSAERLKGVDSTLKIQPAKLEDSAVYLCASSLEGQGQPYEQYFGPGTRLTVT.

J is TRBJ2-2 and V is TRBV7-3; 7 bases are a match to TRBD1. Germline values: CDR1 SGHTA, CDR2 FQGTGA. This CDR3 is 15 amino acids long. V lost 5 bases, J lost 4 bases, and 7 bases stayed unmatched. This chain's CDR3 is CASSLGTERTGELFF. The CDR3 region has the DNA TGTGCCAGCAGCCTCGGGACAGAGCGCACCGGGGAGCTGTTTTTT.

The V and J genes are TRBV19 and TRBJ2-7; 10 nucleotides align to TRBD1. The length of the CDR3 is 15 residues. The germline CDR1 and CDR2 sequences are LNHDA and SQIVND (reference sequence). The J segment lost 5 bases and the V segment lost 3 bases, leaving 7 bases of the junction unmatched. The CDR3 sequence: CASSILGGQGNEQYF. The CDR3, as DNA: TGTGCCAGTAGTATTCTTGGGGGACAGGGGAACGAGCAGTACTTC.

The CDR3 sequence is CASSLTSGGNTGELFF. CDR3 bases: TGTGCCAGCAGTTTGACTAGCGGGGGAAACACCGGGGAGCTGTTTTTT. The chain uses TRBV6-5 and TRBJ2-2, with 12 positions matching TRBD2. V was clipped by 4 bases and J by 2 bases; unmatched bases: 2. Germline V gives CDR1 MNHEY, CDR2 SVGAGI. The CDR3 is made up of 16 amino acids.

The genes are TRBV18 and TRBJ2-1, with 10 bases lining up with TRBD2. The length of the CDR3 is 18 residues. Germline loops: CDR1 KGHSH, CDR2 LQKENI. V lost 3 bases, J lost 5 bases, and 13 bases stayed unmatched. As DNA, the CDR3 is TGTGCCAGCTCACCCCCTCTCTCGCGGCTAGCGGGAGACAATGAGCAGTTCTTC. Translated, it gives CASSPPLSRLAGDNEQFF.

The rearrangement uses TRBV30 and TRBJ2-1, with 7 bases matching TRBD2. This CDR3 spans 12 amino acids. Looked up from germline, CDR1 is GTSNPN and CDR2 is SVGIG (reference sequence). V dropped 2 bases and J dropped 6; count of bases not matched to a gene: 1. This chain's CDR3 is CAWSREVNEQFF. DNA for the CDR3: TGTGCCTGGAGTCGGGAGGTCAATGAGCAGTTCTTC.

The chain uses TRBV4-3 and TRBJ2-3; 8 nucleotides line up with TRBD1. The J segment lost 6 bases and the V segment lost 1 base, leaving 9 bases of the junction unmatched. Germline V CDR1 and CDR2: LGHNA, YSLEER. This CDR3 has 16 amino acids. The CDR3 protein is CASSQGPRGRMDTQYF. For the CDR3, the DNA is TGCGCCAGCAGCCAAGGGCCCAGGGGGCGAATGGATACGCAGTATTTT.

The J gene is TRBJ2-5, the V gene TRBV19; the match to TRBD2 covers 14 bases. After removal of 5 bases from V and 5 bases from J, the junction contained 7 bases not matched to a gene. There are 16 residues in the CDR3. Germline loops: CDR1 LNHDA, CDR2 SQIVND (reference sequence). The CDR3 is CASSPGLAGGWETQYF. The CDR3, as DNA: TGTGCCAGTAGTCCAGGACTAGCGGGAGGCTGGGAGACCCAGTACTTC.